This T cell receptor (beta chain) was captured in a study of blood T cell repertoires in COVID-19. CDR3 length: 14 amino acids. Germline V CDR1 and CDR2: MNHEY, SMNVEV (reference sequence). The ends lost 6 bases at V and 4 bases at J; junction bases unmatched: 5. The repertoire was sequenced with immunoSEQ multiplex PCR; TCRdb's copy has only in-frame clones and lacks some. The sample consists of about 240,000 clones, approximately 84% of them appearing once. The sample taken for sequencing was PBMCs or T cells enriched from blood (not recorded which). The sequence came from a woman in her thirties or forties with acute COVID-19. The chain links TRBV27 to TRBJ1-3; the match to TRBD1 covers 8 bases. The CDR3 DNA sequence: TGTGCCAGCAGAAGGACAGGGTCAGGAAACACCATATATTTT. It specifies CASRRTGSGNTIYF.